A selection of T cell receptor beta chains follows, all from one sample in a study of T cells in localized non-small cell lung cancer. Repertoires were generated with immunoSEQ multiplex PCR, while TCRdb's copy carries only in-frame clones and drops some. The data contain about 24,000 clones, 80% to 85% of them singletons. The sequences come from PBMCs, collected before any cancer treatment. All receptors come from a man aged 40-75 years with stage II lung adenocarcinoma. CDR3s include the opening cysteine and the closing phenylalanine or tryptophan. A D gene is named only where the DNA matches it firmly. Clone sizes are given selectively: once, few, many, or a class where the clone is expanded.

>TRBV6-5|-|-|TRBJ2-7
TGTGCCAGCAGTTCTCCTGCCTACGAGCAGTACTTC
CASSSPAYEQYF
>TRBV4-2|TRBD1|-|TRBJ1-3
TGTGCCAGCAGCCATACCGGGACAGGGGATGGAAACACCATATATTTT
CASSHTGTGDGNTIYF
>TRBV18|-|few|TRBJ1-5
TGTGCCAGCTCACCGGGTGACAATCAGCCCCAGCATTTT
CASSPGDNQPQHF
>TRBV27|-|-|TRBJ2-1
TGTGCCAGCAGTTTAGCACCTCCTCCCGGGACCCCCGGGGGTGAGCAGTTCTTC
CASSLAPPPGTPGGEQFF
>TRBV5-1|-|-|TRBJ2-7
TGCGCCAGCAGCTTGGAAAGGACGGGTGGCCCCGAGCAGTACTTC
CASSLERTGGPEQYF
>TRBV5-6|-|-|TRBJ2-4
TGTGCCAGCAGCTTGACAGTGGGGACAACCACCAAAAACATTCAGTACTTC
CASSLTVGTTTKNIQYF
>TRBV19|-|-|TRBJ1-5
TGTGCCAGTAGTATAGGGCCCCAGGAGGGGGTCAGCAATCAGCCCCAGCATTTT
CASSIGPQEGVSNQPQHF
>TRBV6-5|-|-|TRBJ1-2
TGTGCCAGCAGTTTTCTTACTAACTATGGCTACACCTTC
CASSFLTNYGYTF
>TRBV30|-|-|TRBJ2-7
TGTGCCTGGAGCCCCCGGGACGAGCAGTACTTC
CAWSPRDEQYF
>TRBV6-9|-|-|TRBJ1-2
TGTGCCAGCATTCGGGACTCCGAGGACTATGGCTACACCTTC
CASIRDSEDYGYTF
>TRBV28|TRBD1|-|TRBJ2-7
TGTGCCAGCAGTTTTGTGACAGGGGGCAGTGAGCAGTACTTC
CASSFVTGGSEQYF
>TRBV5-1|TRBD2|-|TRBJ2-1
TGCGCCAGCACCCTCGGACTAGTTGGAAATGAGCAGTTCTTC
CASTLGLVGNEQFF
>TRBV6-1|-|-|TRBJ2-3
TGTGCCATCTCGGACAGAAGCACAGATACGCAGTATTTT
CAISDRSTDTQYF
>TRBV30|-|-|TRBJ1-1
TGTGCCTGGAGTGCGGGCAGATTGAACACTGAAGCTTTCTTT
CAWSAGRLNTEAFF
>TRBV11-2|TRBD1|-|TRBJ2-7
TGTGCCAGCAGCCGCCCCGGGACAGGTGTTTACGAGCAGTACTTC
CASSRPGTGVYEQYF
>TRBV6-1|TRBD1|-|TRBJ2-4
TGTGCCAGCATGATTCTACAGGGGACGGGAAACATTCAGTACTTC
CASMILQGTGNIQYF
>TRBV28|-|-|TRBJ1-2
TGTGCCAGCAGTCTTCAGGGTTATGGCTACACCTTC
CASSLQGYGYTF
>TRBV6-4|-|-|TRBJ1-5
TGTGCCAGCAGTGACTTTTATGGGCAGGGTGATTATAGCAATCAGCCCCAGCATTTT
CASSDFYGQGDYSNQPQHF
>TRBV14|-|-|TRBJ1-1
TGTGCCAGCAGCCCCTGGGACCGAGACCCCCCGATGAACACTGAAGCTTTCTTT
CASSPWDRDPPMNTEAFF
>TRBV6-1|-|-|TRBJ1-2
TGTGCCAGCGAAGGGGCCAGTTATGGCTACACCTTC
CASEGASYGYTF
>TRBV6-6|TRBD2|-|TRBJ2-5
TGTGCCAGCCTTCCCACGAGCGGGGCGTCCCAGTACTTC
CASLPTSGASQYF
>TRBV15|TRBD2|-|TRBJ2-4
TGTGCCACCAGCAGAGACAGACTAGCGGGTGCCAAAAACATTCAGTACTTC
CATSRDRLAGAKNIQYF
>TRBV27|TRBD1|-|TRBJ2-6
TGTGCCAGCAGCCAGGGGGTTACTGGGGCCAACGTCCTGACTTTC
CASSQGVTGANVLTF
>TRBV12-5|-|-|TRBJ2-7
TGTGCTAGTGGTTCCACTGCAAGTTCCTACGAGCAGTACTTC
CASGSTASSYEQYF
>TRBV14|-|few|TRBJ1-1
TGTGCCAGCAGCCAAGTTCGGACCCAAGCTTTCTTT
CASSQVRTQAFF
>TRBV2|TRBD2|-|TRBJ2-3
TGTGCCAGCAGTGAAGGACTAGCGGGCAATACGCAGTATTTT
CASSEGLAGNTQYF
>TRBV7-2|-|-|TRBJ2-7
TGTGCCAGCAGCTTAGCGTGGGGGGACTCCTACGAGCAGTACTTC
CASSLAWGDSYEQYF
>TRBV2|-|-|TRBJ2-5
TGTGCCAGCAGGCAGGGGCAAGAGACCCAGTACTTC
CASRQGQETQYF